This T cell receptor beta chain was identified during a study of regulatory T cells in long-lasting Graves disease. Stated time point: newly diagnosed GD, antithyroid drugs for less than 3 months. PBMCs provided the RNA from which the TCR library was made. This clonotype was observed at least ten times. The germline V gene encodes CDR1 KGHDR and CDR2 SFDVKD. The CDR3 is made up of 16 amino acids. V was pared by 3 bases and J by 0 bases, with 5 bases of the junction left unmatched. According to the study, TCR beta libraries were built with iRepertoire HTBI primers and CDR3-region Arm-PCR. TCRdb re-derived calls from the multiplex PCR reads in MiXCR, one entry per CDR3 protein. Of around 400,000 distinct CDR3 sequences in the sample, 15% were seen once.

The sample here was peripheral blood mononuclear cells (PBMCs), taken at new diagnosis, from a patient treated with antithyroid drugs. The sequence was obtained from a female donor with Graves disease. V gene TRBV24-1 combines with J gene TRBJ2-7; 9 nucleotides match TRBD1. DNA for the CDR3: TGTGCCACCAGTGATGGAACAGGGGGCTTCTCCTACGAGCAGTACTTC. It is translated as CATSDGTGGFSYEQYF.